This entry features one T cell receptor beta chain sequence. Its antigen remains undetermined. Base qualities are missing; no much larger clone stands one base away. The data belong to a study of siplizumab effects on memory and regulatory T cells (dated by TCRdb to about 2019). The study in broad terms: The effect of the anti-CD2 antibody siplizumab on alloreactive T-cell subsets was examined in allogeneic mixed lymphocyte reactions constructed from human PBMCs.

The germline ends are 13 bases apart after V is trimmed by 6 bases and J by 1 base. The CDR3 goes from the cysteine to the phenylalanine over 15 residues. CDR3 DNA only is kept here, 45 bases in frame from base 1. Looking up the germline V gene yields CDR1 MNHNS and CDR2 SASEGT. TCRbeta CDR3 sequencing was performed on sorted unstimulated T cells and on proliferating T cells recovered from mixed lymphocyte reactions. Fresh whole blood from 9 to 11 HLA-typed healthy donors was used as the source from which PBMCs were isolated. To map where alloreactive clones came from, CD4+ non-regulatory T cells in the unstimulated state were FACS-sorted. The receptor library was made with the immunoSEQ multiplex PCR assay. Around 10^5 TCR templates per sample were assayed by the deep sequencing platform. Genomic DNA extracted from sorted T cells was used for TCRbeta CDR3 sequencing. The paper's processing steps were these. The R programming language was used for the clonal analysis of the TCRbeta CDR3 data. Alloreactive CD4+ and CD8+ clones were identified by comparing unstimulated samples to CFSE-low samples taken after the reaction. By matching sequences to the repertoires of sorted unstimulated Treg and non-Treg cells, each alloreactive CD4+ clone was assigned a regulatory or non-regulatory origin. Held by TCRdb, this immuneACCESS table contains in-frame sequences only and omits some clones. Under half of the omission traces to an unresolved V gene where checked; the cause of the rest is unknown. Clone size and the V and J calls come from that table; the DNA yielded D and trimming. The sample table records some 120,000 clones; 93% of these occur just once. The ten largest clones add up to over 0.15% of the sample.

Study-wide findings and limitations: For roughly 80-95% of proliferating CD4+ or CD8+ clones, no naive or memory phenotype could be assigned. Unstimulated naive T cells appeared more diverse than memory T cells, and naive cells seemed to contribute substantially to the alloresponse. Because sequences below about 10^-5 frequency were poorly captured, only a minor fraction of alloreactive clones could be mapped to unstimulated subsets. Siplizumab significantly reduced the cumulative frequency of alloreactive sequences traceable to unstimulated CD4+ memory T cells. Among mappable alloreactive CD4+ clones, the Treg-derived fraction averaged approximately 66% with siplizumab versus 25% to 30% in control reactions. The suppressive function of proliferating Tregs from siplizumab cultures was not functionally confirmed.

Sequencing input: non-Treg CD4+ T cells sorted from blood. The sample's cell subset or site, from its label and the paper: FACS-sorted unstimulated CD4+ non-regulatory T cells. The receptor was derived from a human donor in good health. The chain is assembled from TRBV6-1 and TRBJ1-5, with the D gene too uncertain to name. At the DNA level, the sequence is TGTGCCAGCAGAGTGGAGTCAACAAGCAATCAGCCCCAGCATTTT. Translated, this is CASRVESTSNQPQHF.